This passage covers 28 T cell receptor beta chains from one sample sequenced in a study of blood T cell repertoires in COVID-19. TCRdb's table, derived via immunoSEQ multiplex PCR, lists solely in-frame clones and lacks some. The table records 350,000 to 400,000 clones, 90% of them present only once. Sequenced input: peripheral blood. The receptors derive from a man aged 18 to 30 with active or convalescent COVID-19.

The J gene is TRBJ1-4, the V gene TRBV4-2; 9 nucleotides match TRBD1. The CDR3 extends over 16 amino acids. J was trimmed by 6 bases and V by 4 bases; bases with no gene match: 9. Germline V CDR1 and CDR2: LGHNA, YNFKEQ. The CDR3 here is CASSRGEGQGYEKLFF. The CDR3, as DNA: TGTGCCAGCAGCCGGGGGGAGGGACAGGGTTATGAAAAACTGTTTTTT.

The chain employs TRBV27 and TRBJ1-5; TRBD1 aligns across 7 bases. Germline V CDR1 and CDR2: MNHEY, SMNVEV (reference sequence). CDR3 length: 14 amino acids. J lost 5 bases, V lost 5 bases, and 6 bases had no gene match. In DNA form, the CDR3 reads TGTGCCAGCAGTCCAGGGACAGTTTATCAGCCCCAGCATTTT. This sequence encodes CASSPGTVYQPQHF.

The chain links TRBV4-2 to TRBJ2-2, with 7 positions matching TRBD1. CDR1 LGHNA and CDR2 YNFKEQ come from the germline V gene. The ends lost 4 bases at V and 1 base at J; junction bases unmatched: 3. The CDR3 consists of 15 residues. CDR3 in DNA: TGTGCCAGCAGCCCGCGACAGGGGAACACCGGGGAGCTGTTTTTT. Its translation: CASSPRQGNTGELFF.

This clone was found a few times. The chain links TRBV5-1 to TRBJ2-2, with D unresolved. The ends were cut back, 0 bases at V and 4 bases at J, with 13 bases in the middle. The CDR3 extends over 16 amino acids. CDR1 and CDR2 (germline): SGHRS, YFSETQ. CDR3 bases: TGCGCCAGCAGCTTGGTAGCCCCACGTGGCACCGGGGAGCTGTTTTTT. It yields the protein CASSLVAPRGTGELFF.

V gene TRBV3-1 (or the pseudogene TRBV3-2) combines with J gene TRBJ1-2, with a possible D match to TRBD1 (5 bases). Germline V gene data show CDR1 as LGHDT and CDR2 as YNNKEL (reference sequence). V gave up 4 bases and J gave up 1 base, with 10 bases separating them. The CDR3 has 14 amino acids. CDR3 residues: CASSPQGFNYGYTF. DNA for the CDR3: TGTGCCAGCAGCCCCCAGGGTTTTAACTATGGCTACACCTTC.

The chain recombines TRBV11-3 with TRBJ2-3; 7 bases line up with TRBD1. Germline V lookup: CDR1 SGHNT, CDR2 YENEEA. The CDR3 sequence is 17 residues long. With V trimmed by 4 bases and J by 2 bases, 12 bases remained unmatched. The chain's CDR3 is CASSSGGFGTNTDTQYF. The CDR3 DNA reads TGTGCCAGCAGCTCAGGGGGTTTCGGGACAAACACAGATACGCAGTATTTT.

The chain recombines TRBV19 with TRBJ2-1; a weak D match, TRBD2 (5 bases). V shed 5 bases and J shed 0 bases, with 14 bases lying between them. CDR1 is LNHDA, CDR2 SQIVND, per germline (reference sequence). The CDR3 sequence is 16 residues long. The CDR3 spells CASSEGTGVSYNEQFF. CDR3 in DNA: TGTGCCAGTAGTGAGGGAACTGGAGTCTCCTACAATGAGCAGTTCTTC.

This clone was seen a single time. The V and J genes are TRBV18 and TRBJ1-5; 7 nucleotides match TRBD1. The CDR3 loop spans 15 amino acids. J was trimmed by 7 bases and V by 2 bases; bases with no gene match: 8. CDR1 and CDR2 (germline): KGHSH, LQKENI. In DNA form, the CDR3 reads TGTGCCAGCTCACCAAGGCGGACAGGCCGCCAGCCCCAGCATTTT. Amino acid sequence: CASSPRRTGRQPQHF.

This clone was found once. This CDR3 is also generated by other DNA sequences in the sample. The genes are TRBV18 and TRBJ1-5; 7 bases are shared with TRBD1. The length of the CDR3 is 15 residues. V gave up 6 bases and J gave up 2 bases; unmatched junction bases: 7. Germline assignment: CDR1 KGHSH and CDR2 LQKENI. The DNA of the CDR3 is TGTGCCAGCTCGCCGCGACAGGGAGGCAATCAGCCCCAGCATTTT. Amino acids: CASSPRQGGNQPQHF.

The genes are TRBV18 and TRBJ1-1, with 8 nucleotides matching TRBD1. CDR1 is KGHSH, CDR2 LQKENI, per germline. The CDR3 is 15 residues long. V dropped 4 bases and J dropped 4; count of bases not matched to a gene: 8. The CDR3 DNA reads as TGTGCCAGCTCACAAAGGACAGGGTTGGCCACTGAAGCTTTCTTT. This translates into CASSQRTGLATEAFF.

The chain has TRBV4-2 and TRBJ2-7; 10 nucleotides align to TRBD2. The trim removed 0 bases at V and 6 bases at J, leaving 8 bases unmatched. Germline values: CDR1 LGHNA, CDR2 YNFKEQ. The CDR3 has 16 amino acids. The CDR3 region is CASSQDRLAGDFEQYF. The CDR3, as DNA: TGTGCCAGCAGCCAAGATCGGCTAGCGGGAGATTTCGAGCAGTACTTC.

On this clone: Germline is not matched at one junction end, which may reflect a read error. The V gene is TRBV24-1, the J gene TRBJ2-7; 9 bases align to TRBD1. CDR3 length equals 13 residues. Per germline, CDR1 KGHDR and CDR2 SFDVKD. This CDR3 reads CATKGTGSTEQYF. The DNA of the CDR3 is TGTGCGACCAAGGGGACAGGGTCTACGGAGCAGTACTTC.

The rearrangement links TRBV7-9 to TRBJ1-2; D remains unclear. Trimming removed 5 bases from V and 7 bases from J, with 20 bases in between. CDR3 length equals 15 residues. CDR1 and CDR2 (germline): SEHNR, FQNEAQ (reference sequence). CDR3: CASSPLYISSGGYTF. The CDR3 DNA sequence: TGTGCCAGCAGCCCCCTTTATATTAGTTCGGGTGGCTACACCTTC.

The chain is built from TRBV11-3 and TRBJ2-5; D might be TRBD1 (5 bases). Between the trimmed V and J ends, which lost 5 bases and 1 base, there was a span of 11 bases. CDR3 size: 14 residues. Germline CDR1 SGHNT, CDR2 YENEEA. Written as DNA, the CDR3 is TGTGCCAGCAGCCCAACAGGCCCCCAAGAGACCCAGTACTTC. This codes for CASSPTGPQETQYF.

The chain employs TRBV4-1 and TRBJ2-1; 7 positions agree with TRBD2. V dropped 4 bases and J dropped 5; count of bases not matched to a gene: 8. The length of the CDR3 is 15 residues. In germline, CDR1 is MGHRA, CDR2 YSYEKL. DNA for the CDR3: TGCGCCAGCAGCCCCCGGCTAGCGGCTAACAATGAGCAGTTCTTC. Protein sequence: CASSPRLAANNEQFF.

The chain recombines TRBV19 with TRBJ2-7, with 7 bases identical to TRBD2. Unmatched junction bases numbered 3, after V lost 1 base and J lost 3 bases. The CDR3 totals 14 residues. The germline CDR1 and CDR2 sequences are LNHDA and SQIVND (reference sequence). The CDR3, as DNA: TGTGCCAGTAGTATAGCGGGGGGACTCTACGAGCAGTACTTC. Its protein product is CASSIAGGLYEQYF.

The chain uses TRBV19 and TRBJ1-2, with D unresolved. The CDR3 is made up of 17 amino acids. The V end lost 3 bases, the J end lost 6 bases, and 23 bases lay between the germline ends. The V gene's germline CDR1 is LNHDA and CDR2 SQIVND (reference sequence). CDR3 in DNA: TGTGCCAGTAGTATTCTGCAGGCCCGCCCGGGATGGGATGGCTACACCTTC. Translated: CASSILQARPGWDGYTF.

J is TRBJ2-2 and V is TRBV7-3, with 9 bases that match TRBD2. V was pared by 5 bases and J by 6 bases, with 10 bases of the junction left unmatched. This CDR3 is built from 16 residues. The germline CDR1 and CDR2 sequences are SGHTA and FQGTGA. CDR3 sequence (DNA): TGTGCCAGCAGCCCCGGGGTAGCGGGAGCACCCGGGGAGCTGTTTTTT. Protein: CASSPGVAGAPGELFF.

This clone showed up just once. The V call is TRBV5-5, the J call TRBJ1-2; TRBD1 aligns across 9 bases. Germline V gene lookup returns CDR1 SGHKS and CDR2 YYEKEE (reference sequence). CDR3 length: 17 amino acids. The junction had 13 bases not matched to a gene; V was cut back by 1 base and J by 6 bases. The DNA of the CDR3 is TGTGCCAGCAGCTTGTTATCCCGACCAACAGGGGGCCATGGCTACACCTTC. This gives the protein CASSLLSRPTGGHGYTF.

This sequence joins TRBV11-2 and TRBJ2-1, with D hard to call. The germline V and J ends were trimmed by 5 bases and 9 bases, with 14 bases remaining between them. Germline values: CDR1 SGHAT, CDR2 FQNNGV. The CDR3 sequence is 13 residues long. The CDR3: CASSPPVSAEQFF. The CDR3 nucleotides are TGTGCCAGCAGCCCGCCTGTTAGTGCTGAGCAGTTCTTC.

The CDR3 reads CASRSQGGEEQYF. CDR3 coding DNA: TGTGCCAGCAGGTCCCAGGGGGGAGAAGAGCAGTACTTC. V and J are TRBV9 and TRBJ2-7; maybe TRBD1 (7 bases). From germline, CDR1 is SGDLS and CDR2 YYNGEE. V dropped 5 bases and J dropped 7 bases, with 16 bases sitting between them. The CDR3 extends over 13 amino acids.

The chain couples TRBV6-6 to TRBJ1-2; 9 nucleotides agree with TRBD1. With V trimmed by 6 bases and J by 4 bases, 15 bases remained unmatched. This CDR3 has 17 amino acids. Germline V gene lookup returns CDR1 MNHNY and CDR2 SVGAGI (reference sequence). The CDR3 bases are TGTGCCAGCAGACGACCACCGGGACAGGGTCCAACCTATGGCTACACCTTC. Its translation is CASRRPPGQGPTYGYTF.

This chain connects TRBV4-2 to TRBJ2-4; D perhaps matches TRBD2 (6 bases). Deletions cut 0 bases from V and 5 bases from J, with 14 bases between. The CDR3 spans 16 residues. Looked up from germline, CDR1 is LGHNA and CDR2 is YNFKEQ. The CDR3 here is CASSQEGLAAENIQYF. In DNA, the CDR3 is TGTGCCAGCAGCCAAGAAGGGTTAGCGGCTGAAAACATTCAGTACTTC.

The CDR3 DNA follows: TGTGCCAGCAGTTATTCGGGACAGACTTTCTCCTACGAGCAGTACTTC. Protein: CASSYSGQTFSYEQYF. V gene TRBV6-5 combines with J gene TRBJ2-7; 7 positions agree with TRBD1. CDR1 is MNHEY, CDR2 SVGAGI, per germline. The CDR3 runs 16 residues. Losses at the gene ends were 3 bases for V and 0 bases for J; bases not matched to a gene: 8.

The gene calls are TRBV7-9 and TRBJ2-3, with 8 nucleotides matching TRBD1. After removal of 5 bases from V and 5 bases from J, the junction contained 6 bases not matched to a gene. Germline CDR1 reads SEHNR; CDR2 reads FQNEAQ (reference sequence). The CDR3 has 14 residues. For the CDR3, the DNA is TGTGCCAGCAGCCCCGGACAGGGAAGAGATACGCAGTATTTT. Translating it yields CASSPGQGRDTQYF.

The chain combines TRBV3-1 (or the pseudogene TRBV3-2) with TRBJ1-1; no firm D call. The CDR3 runs 14 residues. Deletions cut 1 base from V and 4 bases from J, with 10 bases between. Germline assignment: CDR1 LGHDT and CDR2 YNNKEL (reference sequence). CDR3 region: CASSQGGSGTEAFF. In DNA, the CDR3 is TGTGCCAGCAGCCAAGGTGGTTCCGGCACTGAAGCTTTCTTT.

The rearrangement uses TRBV2 and TRBJ2-7; D uncertain. CDR3 length equals 16 residues. The V gene lost 3 bases and the J gene lost 3 bases, with 18 bases spanning the gap. Germline CDR1 reads SNHLY; CDR2 reads FYNNEI. The CDR3 DNA is TGTGCCAGCAGTGAGGCCTGGAGCTCTCTGAACTACGAGCAGTACTTC. It yields the protein CASSEAWSSLNYEQYF.

The chain combines TRBV7-3 with TRBJ2-2; possibly TRBD2 for D (5 bases). This CDR3 region has 15 residues. Germline-derived CDR1 and CDR2 are SGHTA and FQGTGA. The ends were cut back, 1 base at V and 4 bases at J, with 10 bases in the middle. The CDR3 DNA sequence: TGTGCCAGCAGCTTAAATGAGGGATCCACCGGGGAGCTGTTTTTT. Amino acids: CASSLNEGSTGELFF.